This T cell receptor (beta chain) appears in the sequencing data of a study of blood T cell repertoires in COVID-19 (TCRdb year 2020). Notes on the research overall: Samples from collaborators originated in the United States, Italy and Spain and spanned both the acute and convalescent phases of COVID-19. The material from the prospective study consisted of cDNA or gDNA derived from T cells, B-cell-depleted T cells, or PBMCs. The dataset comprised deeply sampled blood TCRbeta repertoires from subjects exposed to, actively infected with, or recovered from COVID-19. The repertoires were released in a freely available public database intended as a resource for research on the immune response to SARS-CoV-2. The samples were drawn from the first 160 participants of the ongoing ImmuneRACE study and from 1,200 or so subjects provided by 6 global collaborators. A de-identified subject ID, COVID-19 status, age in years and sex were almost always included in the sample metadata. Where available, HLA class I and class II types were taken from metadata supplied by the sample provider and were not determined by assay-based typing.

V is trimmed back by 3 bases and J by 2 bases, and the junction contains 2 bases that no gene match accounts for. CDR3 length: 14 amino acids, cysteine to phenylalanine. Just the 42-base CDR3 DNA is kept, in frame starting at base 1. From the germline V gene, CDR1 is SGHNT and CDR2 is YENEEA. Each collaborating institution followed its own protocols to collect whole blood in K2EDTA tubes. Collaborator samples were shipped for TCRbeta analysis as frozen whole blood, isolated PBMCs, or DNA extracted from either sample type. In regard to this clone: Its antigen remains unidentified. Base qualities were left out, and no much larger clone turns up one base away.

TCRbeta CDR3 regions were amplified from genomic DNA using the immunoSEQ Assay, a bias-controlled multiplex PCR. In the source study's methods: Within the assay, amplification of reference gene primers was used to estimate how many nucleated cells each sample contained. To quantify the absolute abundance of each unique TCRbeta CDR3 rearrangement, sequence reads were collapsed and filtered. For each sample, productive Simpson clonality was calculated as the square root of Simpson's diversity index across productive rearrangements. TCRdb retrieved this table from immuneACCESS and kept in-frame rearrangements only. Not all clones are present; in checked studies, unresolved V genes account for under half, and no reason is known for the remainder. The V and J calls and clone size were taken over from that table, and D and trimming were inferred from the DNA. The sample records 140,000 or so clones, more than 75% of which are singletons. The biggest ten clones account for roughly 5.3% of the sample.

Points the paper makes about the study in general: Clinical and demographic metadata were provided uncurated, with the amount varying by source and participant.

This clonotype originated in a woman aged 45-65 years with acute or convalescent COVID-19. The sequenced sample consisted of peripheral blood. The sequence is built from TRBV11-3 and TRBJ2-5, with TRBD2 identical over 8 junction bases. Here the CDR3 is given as CASSLTSAQETQYF. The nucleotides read TGTGCCAGCAGCTTGACTAGCGCACAAGAGACCCAGTACTTC.